Described below is a single T cell receptor (beta chain) sequence and its context. The PCR used 60 V beta and 13 J beta primers. Data came from immunoSEQ multiplex PCR; TCRdb stores just in-frame clones and leaves some out. The sample carries roughly 60,000 clones, roughly 86% recorded once. Time point indicated: after dendritic cell vaccination, including at tumor progression/relapse. The CDR3 contains 13 residues. CDR1 LNHDA and CDR2 SQIVND come from the germline V gene (reference sequence). The trim removed 7 bases at V and 8 bases at J, leaving 6 bases unmatched. This entry comes from a study of glioma-infiltrating T cells after dendritic cell vaccination. For the study at large: At biweekly intervals, patients got three intradermal dendritic cell vaccine injections.

The sequencing used blood, collected after dendritic cell vaccination. This TCR was sampled from a human donor with glioblastoma. The J gene is TRBJ2-2, the V gene TRBV19, with 8 bases matching TRBD1. Here the CDR3 reads CASTQDRAGELFF. For the CDR3, the DNA is TGTGCCAGTACCCAGGACAGGGCTGGGGAGCTGTTTTTT.